This record covers a single T cell receptor (beta chain). Source study methods: Amplified reference gene primers provided the basis for estimating nucleated cell counts. Assay used: immunoSEQ multiplex PCR; TCRdb lists only in-frame clones, some missing. That table furnishes V, J and clone size, whereas the DNA furnished D and trimming. The table has tens of thousands of clones, around 84% seen once. The data are from a study of blood T cell repertoires in COVID-19. Background on the study: Both acute and convalescent COVID-19 samples were obtained from the United States, Italy and Spain. T cells, B-cell-depleted T cells, or PBMCs supplied cDNA or gDNA.

The CDR3 totals 16 residues. Germline V gene lookup returns CDR1 SQVTM and CDR2 ANQGSEA. The V segment lost 0 bases and the J segment 0 bases; nucleotides outside the gene matches: 4. The sequenced sample consisted of peripheral blood. The chain is built from TRBV29-1 and TRBJ2-2, with 7 positions matching TRBD1. The TCR was taken from a man aged 45-65 years with active COVID-19. The CDR3 loop reads CSVEEGGGSNTGELFF. CDR3 coding DNA: TGCAGCGTTGAAGAAGGGGGCGGATCGAACACCGGGGAGCTGTTTTTT.